This section outlines one TCR beta chain sequence together with its context. Its antigen is as yet unknown. All donors were Caucasian adults living in Nashville, Tennessee. This sample is part of a study of shared clonotypes between healthy human individuals. In germline, CDR1 is SGDLS, CDR2 YYNGEE. This CDR3 comprises 16 residues. Unmatched junction bases numbered 11, after V lost 3 bases and J lost 2 bases. Study-level findings and limits: Clonotype sharing among donors, it was expected, would be affected by sequencing depth.

At a deep level, the assay was run. Profiling relied on immunoSEQ multiplex PCR, and the TCRdb table lists in-frame clones only, not all of them. The sample lists approximately 2.1 million clones; approximately 95% were seen once. The sequenced sample was naive CD4+ T cells from PBMCs. As to subset: CD45RA+ positively selected. The sequence derives from a man in his late teens or twenties in good health. Some clones in this sample may be carry-over from other donors' samples. The gene calls are TRBV9 and TRBJ2-7; TRBD1 matches 7 bases. The CDR3 here is CASSADSGTVPYEQYF. The DNA of the CDR3 is TGTGCCAGCAGCGCAGACTCCGGGACAGTGCCCTACGAGCAGTACTTC.